This entry lists 12 T cell receptor beta chains sequenced from one sample in a study of T-cell memory formation after mild COVID-19 (TCRdb year 2021). The library was generated by 5' RACE. Sequencing used an Illumina NovaSeq 6000. The raw public data were reprocessed by TCRdb itself: fastp quality trimming at Q25, MiXCR clonotype calling, in-frame beta chains only. Records with the same CDR3 protein are collapsed into one entry carrying the most frequent genes and DNA. The sample yields 550,000 to 600,000 distinct CDR3 sequences; around 15% were counted once. Of the sample, about 7.5% is held by the ten largest clones. What was sequenced was PBMCs or a T cell subset sorted from them (not recorded which). All receptors derive from an adult woman who had mild COVID-19 (a few samples of this study predate the infection). The sample titles of this study are shuffled in the database, so cell type and time point are left out; the donor was told from shared clones.

This clonotype was counted only a few times. This chain connects TRBV10-2 to TRBJ2-3; 12 positions match TRBD1. V was clipped by 4 bases and J by 5 bases; unmatched bases: 4. Germline V lookup: CDR1 WSHSY, CDR2 SAAADI. This CDR3 region has 15 residues. CDR3 in amino acids: CASSVGTGGRDTQYF. The CDR3 DNA reads as TGCGCCAGCAGTGTGGGGACAGGGGGCAGAGATACGCAGTATTTT.

This clonotype was observed a single time. This chain joins TRBV7-9 and TRBJ1-2; D unresolved. This CDR3 is 15 amino acids long. In germline, CDR1 is SEHNR, CDR2 FQNEAQ (reference sequence). V lost 1 base and J lost 8, with 17 bases in between. CDR3: CASSLVGVPCGGYTF. The CDR3 bases are TGTGCCAGCAGCTTAGTCGGAGTCCCATGCGGAGGCTACACCTTC.

The J gene is TRBJ2-1, the V gene TRBV20-1; TRBD2 matches at 13 bases. Trimming took 5 bases from V and 7 from J; bases not matched to a gene: 11. Germline lookup yields CDR1 DFQATT and CDR2 SNEGSKA (reference sequence). CDR3 length equals 16 residues. CDR3 sequence (DNA): TGCAGTGCTGAGAATCCGGGACTAGCGGGGTGGAATGAGCAGTTCTTC. Its translation is CSAENPGLAGWNEQFF.

V and J are TRBV7-8 and TRBJ1-1; D is unclear. Germline lookup yields CDR1 SGHVS and CDR2 FQNEAQ. The CDR3 contains 13 residues. The V end lost 4 bases, the J end lost 3 bases, and 9 bases lay between the germline ends. The CDR3 coding sequence is TGTGCCAGCAGCTCCCAGGCGTACACTGAAGCTTTCTTT. The encoded protein is CASSSQAYTEAFF.

In this sample, this clonotype turned up a few times. The chain has TRBV6-5 and TRBJ2-7, with a weak D call TRBD2 (6 bases). CDR1 MNHEY and CDR2 SVGAGI come from the germline V gene. CDR3 length equals 15 residues. Trimming took 7 bases from V and 6 from J, leaving 22 bases between them. In DNA, the CDR3 is TGTGCCAGCACCCGAACCGGGACTCATTCCAGCGAGCAGTACTTC. Its translation: CASTRTGTHSSEQYF.

This clonotype appeared a few times. The chain joins TRBV20-1 to TRBJ2-1; D tentatively reads TRBD1 or TRBD2 (5 bases each). Per germline, CDR1 DFQATT and CDR2 SNEGSKA (reference sequence). This CDR3 comprises 13 residues. CDR3 nucleotide sequence: TGCAGCAAAATTCGGGACGGCCGAAATGAGCAGTTCTTC. Translating gives CSKIRDGRNEQFF.

This clonotype was counted between two and nine times. The chain couples TRBV5-6 to TRBJ2-1, with 11 nucleotides matching TRBD2. V gave up 3 bases and J gave up 3 bases; unmatched junction bases: 8. The CDR3 has 17 residues. Germline loops: CDR1 SGHDT, CDR2 YYEEEE. CDR3 loop: CASSSYLLAGDYNEQFF. The CDR3 nucleotides read TGTGCCAGCAGCTCCTACCTACTAGCGGGGGACTACAATGAGCAGTTCTTC.

This clonotype was detected only a few times. This chain joins TRBV4-3 and TRBJ2-7; a possible D gene is TRBD2 (6 bases). Looked up from germline, CDR1 is LGHNA and CDR2 is YSLEER. The V end lost 0 bases, the J end lost 2 bases, and 17 bases lay between the germline ends. The CDR3 is made up of 17 amino acids. In nucleotides, the CDR3 is TGCGCCAGCAGCCAAGATCAACGGCGCGGAGGGGCCTACGAGCAGTACTTC. Its translation: CASSQDQRRGGAYEQYF.

The chain joins TRBV2 to TRBJ2-5; 13 nucleotides match TRBD2. This CDR3 has 17 amino acids. Looked up from germline, CDR1 is SNHLY and CDR2 is FYNNEI. Losses at the gene ends were 5 bases for V and 6 bases for J; bases not matched to a gene: 12. The CDR3 DNA follows: TGTGCCAGCAGTTCCCACCCAAGGACTAGCGGGAGACAGACCCAGTACTTC. It translates to CASSSHPRTSGRQTQYF.

In its sample, this clonotype was seen a few times. This chain joins TRBV12-3 or TRBV12-4 and TRBJ2-7; TRBD1 aligns across 9 bases. The CDR3 extends over 12 amino acids. The V segment lost 6 bases and the J segment 6 bases; nucleotides outside the gene matches: 3. Here the CDR3 DNA reads TGTGCCAGCAGGGGGGACAGGGCCGAGCAGTACTTC. Translated, it gives CASRGDRAEQYF.

The chain recombines TRBV11-2 with TRBJ2-1, with D possibly TRBD1 on 5 matching bases. The CDR3 loop spans 12 amino acids. V was clipped by 4 bases and J by 9 bases, with 10 bases between them. The germline gives CDR1 SGHAT, CDR2 FQNNGV. This CDR3 is CASSYGAGEQFF. In nucleotides, the CDR3 is TGTGCCAGCAGCTATGGGGCCGGTGAGCAGTTCTTC.

The rearrangement links TRBV30 to TRBJ2-7, with D unclear. The V gene's germline CDR1 is GTSNPN and CDR2 SVGIG (reference sequence). V lost 4 bases to trimming and J lost 3 bases, with 10 bases between them. This CDR3 has 12 residues. This CDR3 reads CAWTSGDYEQYF. CDR3 nucleotide sequence: TGTGCCTGGACCTCAGGTGACTACGAGCAGTACTTC.